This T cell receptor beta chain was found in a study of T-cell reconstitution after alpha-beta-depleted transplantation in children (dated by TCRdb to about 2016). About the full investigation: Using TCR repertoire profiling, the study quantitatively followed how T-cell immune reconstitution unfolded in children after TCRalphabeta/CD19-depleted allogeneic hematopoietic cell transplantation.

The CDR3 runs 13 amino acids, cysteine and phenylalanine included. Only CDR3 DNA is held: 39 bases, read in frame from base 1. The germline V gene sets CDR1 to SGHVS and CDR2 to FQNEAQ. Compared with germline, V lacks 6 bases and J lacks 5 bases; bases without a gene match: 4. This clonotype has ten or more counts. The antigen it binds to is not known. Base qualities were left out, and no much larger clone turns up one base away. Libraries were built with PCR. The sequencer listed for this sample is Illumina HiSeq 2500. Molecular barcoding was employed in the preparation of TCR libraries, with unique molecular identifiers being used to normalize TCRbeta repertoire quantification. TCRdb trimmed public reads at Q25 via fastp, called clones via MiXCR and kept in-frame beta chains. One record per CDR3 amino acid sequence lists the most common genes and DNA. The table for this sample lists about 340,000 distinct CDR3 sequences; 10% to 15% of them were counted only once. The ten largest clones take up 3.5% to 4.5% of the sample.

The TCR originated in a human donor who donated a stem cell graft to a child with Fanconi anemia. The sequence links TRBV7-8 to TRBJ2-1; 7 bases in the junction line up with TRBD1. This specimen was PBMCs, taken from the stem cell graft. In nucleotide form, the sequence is TGTGCCAGCAGTATTACAGGGGACAATGAGCAGTTCTTC. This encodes CASSITGDNEQFF.